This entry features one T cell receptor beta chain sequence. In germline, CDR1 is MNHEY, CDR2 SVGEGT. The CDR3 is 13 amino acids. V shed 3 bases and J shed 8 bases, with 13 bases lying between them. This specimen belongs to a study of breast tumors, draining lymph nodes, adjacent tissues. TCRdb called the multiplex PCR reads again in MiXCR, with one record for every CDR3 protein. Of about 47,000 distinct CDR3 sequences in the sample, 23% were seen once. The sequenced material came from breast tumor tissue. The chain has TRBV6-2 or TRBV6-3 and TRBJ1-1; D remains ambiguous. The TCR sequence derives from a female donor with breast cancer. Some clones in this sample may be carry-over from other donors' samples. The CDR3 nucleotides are TGTGCCAGCAGTTATTATTCGATCCTAGAAGCTTTCTTT. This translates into CASSYYSILEAFF.